The rows below give T cell receptor beta chains drawn from one sample of a study of PD-1 blockade in classical Hodgkin lymphoma. Only in-frame clones appear in the TCRdb table, and some are missing; sequencing was by immunoSEQ multiplex PCR. The sample lists about 24,000 clones, about 80% occurring once. Sequencing was performed on peripheral blood mononuclear cells (PBMCs), taken before the second cycle of nivolumab. These TCRs come from a human donor with classical Hodgkin lymphoma. Both conserved end residues are part of each CDR3. D genes are given only for firm matches. The size of a clone is reported for some rows only, either as once, few or many, or as a class for expanded clones.

d_gene	v_gene	abundance	j_gene	CDR3aa	CDR3nt
.	TRBV6-5	.	TRBJ2-1	CASSQVGGDVGEQFF	TGTGCCAGCAGCCAAGTTGGGGGAGATGTGGGTGAGCAGTTCTTC
TRBD2	TRBV19	once	TRBJ2-6	CASGREASGANVLTF	TGTGCCAGTGGCCGGGAGGCCTCTGGGGCCAACGTCCTGACTTTC
TRBD1	TRBV5-1	once	TRBJ2-1	CASSSRTGDNEQFF	TGCGCCAGCAGCTCGAGGACAGGGGACAATGAGCAGTTCTTC
.	TRBV11-2	.	TRBJ2-7	CASSLRTGTLVGEQYF	TGTGCCAGCAGCTTACGTACCGGGACTCTCGTCGGCGAGCAGTACTTC
.	TRBV19	.	TRBJ2-1	CASSIEGAGVNEQFF	TGTGCCAGTAGTATAGAGGGGGCGGGGGTCAATGAGCAGTTCTTC
TRBD2	TRBV7-2	few	TRBJ2-7	CASSLAGSLADYEQYF	TGTGCCAGCAGCTTAGCGGGATCGCTAGCGGACTACGAGCAGTACTTC
TRBD1	TRBV15	.	TRBJ2-1	CATSRGPGQGRRDEQFF	TGTGCCACCAGCAGAGGACCGGGACAGGGACGGCGGGATGAGCAGTTCTTC
.	TRBV7-2	.	TRBJ2-3	CASSSLGFTDTQYF	TGTGCCAGCAGTTCCCTCGGATTCACAGATACGCAGTATTTT
.	TRBV9	.	TRBJ2-7	CASSQGWGSASYEQYF	TGTGCCAGCAGCCAGGGGTGGGGGAGCGCCTCCTACGAGCAGTACTTC
TRBD2	TRBV2	.	TRBJ2-3	CASRLGTSGGRVGYTQYF	TGTGCCAGCAGGCTCGGGACTAGCGGTGGCCGGGTTGGTTATACGCAGTATTTT
.	TRBV7-9	.	TRBJ1-4	CASSLGQGRATNEKLFF	TGTGCCAGCAGCCTAGGTCAAGGACGTGCAACTAATGAAAAACTGTTTTTT
.	TRBV29-1	.	TRBJ2-7	CSVGRSSYEQYF	TGCAGCGTTGGCAGGTCCTCCTACGAGCAGTACTTC
.	TRBV27	.	TRBJ2-3	CASSSSDFWRTDTQYF	TGTGCCAGCAGTTCATCGGACTTCTGGCGCACAGATACGCAGTATTTT
.	TRBV27	.	TRBJ2-7	CASSLRFGVGFEQYF	TGTGCCAGCAGTTTACGTTTTGGGGTTGGATTTGAGCAGTACTTC
.	TRBV28	.	TRBJ1-5	CASSFPPNEPQHF	TGTGCCAGCAGTTTCCCCCCAAATGAGCCCCAGCATTTT
.	TRBV30	few	TRBJ2-1	CAWTRSSYNEQFF	TGTGCCTGGACTAGAAGCTCCTACAATGAGCAGTTCTTC
TRBD2	TRBV5-1	.	TRBJ2-5	CASRLGGDPQETQYF	TGCGCCAGTCGCCTGGGAGGGGACCCCCAAGAGACCCAGTACTTC
TRBD2	TRBV5-4	.	TRBJ2-3	CASSWAPGSGPSTDTQYF	TGTGCCAGCAGCTGGGCCCCTGGTAGCGGGCCGAGCACAGATACGCAGTATTTT
.	TRBV11-2	.	TRBJ2-1	CASSLVGNEQFF	TGTGCCAGCAGCTTAGTTGGGAATGAGCAGTTCTTC
.	TRBV30	.	TRBJ2-2	CAWSVVPGSRTGELFF	TGTGCCTGGAGTGTCGTACCGGGGAGTCGCACCGGGGAGCTGTTTTTT
.	TRBV7-6	.	TRBJ1-2	CASSLGGGPPYGYTF	TGTGCCAGCAGCCTAGGGGGGGGTCCCCCCTATGGCTACACCTTC
.	TRBV28	.	TRBJ2-7	CASSSQSRGRGRYEQYF	TGTGCCAGCAGTTCTCAATCCAGGGGGCGCGGGAGGTACGAGCAGTACTTC
TRBD1	TRBV25-1	.	TRBJ1-2	CASSSPETTGDYGYTF	TGTGCCAGCAGTTCGCCCGAGACGACAGGGGACTATGGCTACACCTTC
TRBD1	TRBV6-6	once	TRBJ1-6	CASTEGQRNSPLHF	TGTGCCAGCACCGAGGGACAGAGAAATTCACCCCTCCACTTT
.	TRBV19	few	TRBJ1-2	CASSAQGDDYGYTF	TGTGCCAGTAGTGCTCAGGGTGACGACTATGGCTACACCTTC
.	TRBV9	.	TRBJ2-3	CASSVLPTDTQYF	TGTGCCAGCAGCGTACTCCCCACAGATACGCAGTATTTT
TRBD1	TRBV9	.	TRBJ2-3	CASSVNYRGTDTQYF	TGTGCCAGCAGCGTAAATTACAGGGGGACAGATACGCAGTATTTT
TRBD1	TRBV15	.	TRBJ2-5	CATSSRQGSGSETQYF	TGTGCCACCAGCAGCAGACAGGGGAGTGGTTCGGAGACCCAGTACTTC
.	TRBV30	.	TRBJ2-3	CAWSVRVSTDTQYF	TGTGCCTGGAGTGTACGGGTCAGCACAGATACGCAGTATTTT
.	TRBV6-5	.	TRBJ2-1	CASRGPEQFF	TGTGCCAGCAGAGGACCTGAGCAGTTCTTC